This T cell receptor (beta chain) was observed in a study of Ad26.COV2.S vaccination and SARS-CoV-2 variants. Whole-study results and caveats: Vaccine recipients posted higher spike-specific TCR breadth than their placebo counterparts.

As to treatment: roughly 20 received Ad26.COV2.S at low or high dose, single or two shots; roughly five received placebo; per-sample allocation not given. All samples were drawn on day 63, counting from the first vaccine or placebo injection. Looked up from germline, CDR1 is ENHRY and CDR2 is SYGVKD. Trimming took off 4 bases at V and 5 bases at J, with 14 bases between the two ends. CDR3 size: 14 residues. TCRdb keeps only in-frame clones here, not all; method: immunoSEQ multiplex PCR. The sample lists about 680,000 clones; more than 80% were seen once. Remarks on this clone: Its antigen remains unidentified.

Specimen: peripheral blood, collected in a trial of Ad26.COV2.S vaccine versus placebo. The chain uses TRBV10-3 and TRBJ1-2, with D uncertain. The receptor was isolated from a person aged 18-60 years who received the Ad26.COV2.S COVID-19 vaccine or a placebo. CDR3 residues: CAISGTEGIYGYTF. As DNA, the CDR3 is TGTGCCATCAGTGGCACTGAGGGTATTTATGGCTACACCTTC.